Each of the 7 T cell receptor beta chains below was sequenced from the same sample in a study of shared clonotypes between healthy human individuals. This table comes from immunoSEQ multiplex PCR, and its TCRdb copy is limited to in-frame clones, with some not included. The data show roughly 2.5 million clones, roughly nine tenths seen once. Material: naive CD4+ T cells sorted from blood. Subset meaning: CD45RA+ positively selected. The receptors were gathered from a young man in good health.

This clone showed up just once. This sample includes further DNA sequences coding for the same CDR3. The J gene is TRBJ1-2, the V gene TRBV6-1; possible D gene TRBD1, 6 bases. Germline assignment: CDR1 MNHNS and CDR2 SASEGT. Trimming stripped 6 bases from V and 2 bases from J, with 10 bases between. CDR3 size: 13 residues. The CDR3 nucleotides read TGTGCCAGCAGATTAGGACAGAACTATGGCTACACCTTC. Translating gives CASRLGQNYGYTF.

V and J are TRBV5-1 and TRBJ2-2; 8 bases agree with TRBD2. The CDR3 length is 16 residues. Germline V gene data show CDR1 as SGHRS and CDR2 as YFSETQ. V shed 0 bases and J 4 bases; nucleotides not matched to a gene: 5. The CDR3 DNA sequence: TGCGCCAGCAGCTTGGAGGGACTAGGATTCACCGGGGAGCTGTTTTTT. Translation gives CASSLEGLGFTGELFF.

V gene TRBV7-2 combines with J gene TRBJ1-2, with 7 bases lining up with TRBD1. Losses at the gene ends were 6 bases for V and 2 bases for J; bases not matched to a gene: 9. This CDR3 has 15 residues. CDR1 and CDR2 from the germline V gene are SGHTA and FQGNSA. For the CDR3, the DNA is TGTGCCAGCAGGCGGACGACAGGGAACAACTATGGCTACACCTTC. Protein: CASRRTTGNNYGYTF.

The chain recombines TRBV7-3 with TRBJ2-7, with D tentatively TRBD1 (5 bases). CDR3 length equals 14 residues. Trimming stripped 0 bases from V and 6 bases from J, with 12 bases between. Germline assignment: CDR1 SGHTA and CDR2 FQGTGA. The CDR3 sequence is CASSLTGPGSEQYF. The CDR3 DNA follows: TGTGCCAGCAGCTTAACGGGTCCAGGGTCCGAGCAGTACTTC.

The rearrangement links TRBV4-1 to TRBJ2-1; TRBD2 matches at 15 bases. Germline lookup yields CDR1 MGHRA and CDR2 YSYEKL. The CDR3 covers 20 residues. Trimming took 4 bases from V and 8 from J; bases not matched to a gene: 18. The CDR3 region has the DNA TGCGCCAGCAGCCTAAGAGCCGGGACTAGCGGGGGGACTAGGGCTGATGAGCAGTTCTTC. The encoded protein is CASSLRAGTSGGTRADEQFF.

The sample holds a few counts of this clone. Within the sample, other DNA sequences also encode this same CDR3. The chain joins TRBV2 to TRBJ1-5; D call uncertain. This CDR3 spans 13 amino acids. Trimming removed 1 base at V and 4 bases at J, with 5 bases between. The germline V gene encodes CDR1 SNHLY and CDR2 FYNNEI. The CDR3, as DNA: TGTGCCAGCAGTGAAGGCAGGAATCAGCCCCAGCATTTT. Translated: CASSEGRNQPQHF.

The chain is built from TRBV6-5 and TRBJ1-5; 7 nucleotides line up with TRBD1. V trimming: 4 bases; J trimming: 4 bases; junction bases outside the gene matches: 7. There are 15 residues in the CDR3. In germline, CDR1 is MNHEY, CDR2 SVGAGI. As DNA, the CDR3 is TGTGCCAGCAGTTCCACAGGGGCCCCTAATCAGCCCCAGCATTTT. Encoded protein: CASSSTGAPNQPQHF.